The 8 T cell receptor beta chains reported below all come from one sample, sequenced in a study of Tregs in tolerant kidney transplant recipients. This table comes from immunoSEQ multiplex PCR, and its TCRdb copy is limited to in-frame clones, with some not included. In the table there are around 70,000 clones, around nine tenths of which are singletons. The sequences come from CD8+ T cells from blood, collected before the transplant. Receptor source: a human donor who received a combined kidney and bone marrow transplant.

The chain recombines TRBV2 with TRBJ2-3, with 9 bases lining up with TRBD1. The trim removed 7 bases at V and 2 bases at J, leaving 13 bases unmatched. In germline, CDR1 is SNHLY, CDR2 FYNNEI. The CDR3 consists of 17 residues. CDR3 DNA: TGTGCCAGCACCGACCGGGACAGGGACGAACACACAGATACGCAGTATTTT. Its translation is CASTDRDRDEHTDTQYF.

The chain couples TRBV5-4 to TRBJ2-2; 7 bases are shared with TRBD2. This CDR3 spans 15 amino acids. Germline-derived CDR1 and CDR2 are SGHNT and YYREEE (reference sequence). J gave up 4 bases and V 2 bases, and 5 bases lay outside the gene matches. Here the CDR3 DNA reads TGTGCCAGCAGCTTTGGGCGGGGGTCCACCGGGGAGCTGTTTTTT. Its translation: CASSFGRGSTGELFF. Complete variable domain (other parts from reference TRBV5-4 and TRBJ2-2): ETGVTQSPTHLIKTRGQQVTLRCSSQSGHNTVSWYQQALGQGPQFIFQYYREEENGRGNFPPRFSGLQFPNYSSELNVNALELDDSALYLCASSFGRGSTGELFFGEGSRLTVL.

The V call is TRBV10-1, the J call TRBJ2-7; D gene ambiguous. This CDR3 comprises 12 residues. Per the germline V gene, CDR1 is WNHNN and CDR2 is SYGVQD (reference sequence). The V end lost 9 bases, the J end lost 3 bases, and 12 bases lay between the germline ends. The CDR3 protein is CASPTKDYEQYF. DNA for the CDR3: TGCGCCAGTCCGACAAAGGACTACGAGCAGTACTTC.

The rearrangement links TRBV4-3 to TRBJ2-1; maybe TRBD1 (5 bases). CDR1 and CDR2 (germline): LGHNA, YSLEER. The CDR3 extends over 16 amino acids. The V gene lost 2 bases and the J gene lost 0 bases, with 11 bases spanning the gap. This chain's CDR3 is CASSQTTGSSYNEQFF. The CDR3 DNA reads TGCGCCAGCAGCCAAACCACAGGCAGCTCCTACAATGAGCAGTTCTTC.

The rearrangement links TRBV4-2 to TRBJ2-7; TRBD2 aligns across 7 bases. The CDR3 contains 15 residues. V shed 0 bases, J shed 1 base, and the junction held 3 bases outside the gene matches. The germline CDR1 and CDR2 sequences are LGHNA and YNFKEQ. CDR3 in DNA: TGTGCCAGCAGCCAAGACCTCGGGGGGTCCTACGAGCAGTACTTC. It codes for CASSQDLGGSYEQYF.

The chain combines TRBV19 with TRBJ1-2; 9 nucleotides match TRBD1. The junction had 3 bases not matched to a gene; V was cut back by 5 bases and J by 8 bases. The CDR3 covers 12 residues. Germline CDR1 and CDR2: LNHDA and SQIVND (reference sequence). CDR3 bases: TGTGCCAGTAGTCCAACAGGGGGCGGCTACACCTTC. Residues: CASSPTGGGYTF.

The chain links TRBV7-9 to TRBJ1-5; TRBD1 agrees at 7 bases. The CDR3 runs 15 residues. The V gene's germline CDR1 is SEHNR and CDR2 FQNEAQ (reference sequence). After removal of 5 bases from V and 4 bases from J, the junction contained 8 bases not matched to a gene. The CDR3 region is CASSRQGSPNQPQHF. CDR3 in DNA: TGTGCCAGCAGCCGACAGGGATCCCCTAATCAGCCCCAGCATTTT.

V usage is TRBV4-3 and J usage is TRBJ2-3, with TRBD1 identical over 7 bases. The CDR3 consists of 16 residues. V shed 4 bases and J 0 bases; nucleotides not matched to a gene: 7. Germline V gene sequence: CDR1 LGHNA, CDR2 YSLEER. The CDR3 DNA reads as TGCGCCAGCAGCCTCGGGACAGCAAGTAGCACAGATACGCAGTATTTT. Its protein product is CASSLGTASSTDTQYF.